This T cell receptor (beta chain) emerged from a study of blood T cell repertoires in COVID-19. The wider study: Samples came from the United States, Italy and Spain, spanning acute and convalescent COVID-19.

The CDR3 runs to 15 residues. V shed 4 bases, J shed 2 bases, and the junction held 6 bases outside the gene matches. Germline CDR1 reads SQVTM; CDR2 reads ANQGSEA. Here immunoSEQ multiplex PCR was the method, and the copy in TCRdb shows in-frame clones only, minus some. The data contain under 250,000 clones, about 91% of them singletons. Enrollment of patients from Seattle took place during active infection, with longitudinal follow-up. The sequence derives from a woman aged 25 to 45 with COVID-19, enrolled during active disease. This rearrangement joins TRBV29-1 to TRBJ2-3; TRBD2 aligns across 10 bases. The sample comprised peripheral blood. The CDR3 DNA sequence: TGCAGCGTTGCTAGACTAGCGGGCACCACAGATACGCAGTATTTT. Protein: CSVARLAGTTDTQYF.